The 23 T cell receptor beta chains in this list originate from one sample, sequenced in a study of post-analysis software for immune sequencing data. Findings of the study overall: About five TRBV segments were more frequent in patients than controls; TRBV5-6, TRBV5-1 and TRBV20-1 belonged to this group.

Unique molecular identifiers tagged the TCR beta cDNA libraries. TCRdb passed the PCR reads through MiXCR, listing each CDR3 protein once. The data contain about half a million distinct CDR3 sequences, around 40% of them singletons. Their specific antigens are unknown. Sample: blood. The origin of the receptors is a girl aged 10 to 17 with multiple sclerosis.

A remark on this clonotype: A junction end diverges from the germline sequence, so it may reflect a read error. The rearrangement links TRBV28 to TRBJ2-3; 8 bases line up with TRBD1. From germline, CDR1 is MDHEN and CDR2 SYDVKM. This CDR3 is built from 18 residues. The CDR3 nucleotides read TGTGTCAGCAGACCCAGGGGGCGCTTTGCGAGAGCAGGAGATACGCAGTATTTT. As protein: CVSRPRGRFARAGDTQYF. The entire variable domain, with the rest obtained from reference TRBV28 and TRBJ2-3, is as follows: DVKVTQSSRYLVKRTGEKVFLECVQDMDHENMFWYRQDPGLGLRLIYFSYDVKMKEKGDIPEGYSVSREKKERFSLILESASTNQTSMYLCVSRPRGRFARAGDTQYFGPGTRLTVL.

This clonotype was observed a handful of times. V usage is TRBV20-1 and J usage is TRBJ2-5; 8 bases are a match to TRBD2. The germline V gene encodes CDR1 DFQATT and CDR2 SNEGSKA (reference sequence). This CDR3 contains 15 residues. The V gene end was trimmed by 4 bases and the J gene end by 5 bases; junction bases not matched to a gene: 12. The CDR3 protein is CSATKGLAGGETQYF. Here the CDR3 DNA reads TGCAGTGCTACCAAGGGCCTAGCGGGCGGGGAGACCCAGTACTTC.

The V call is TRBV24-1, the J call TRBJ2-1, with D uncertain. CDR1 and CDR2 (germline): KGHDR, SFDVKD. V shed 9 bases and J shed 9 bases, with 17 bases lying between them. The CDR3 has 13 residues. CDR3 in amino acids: CATEGSWSGEQFF. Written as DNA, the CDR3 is TGTGCCACCGAAGGCTCTTGGTCGGGTGAGCAGTTCTTC.

CDR3 protein: CASSPARARSYNEQFF. CDR3 DNA sequence: TGTGCCAGCAGCCCCGCTAGGGCTCGCTCCTACAATGAGCAGTTCTTC. The chain is built from TRBV5-6 and TRBJ2-1; the D is unclear. This CDR3 spans 16 amino acids. Trimming cost V 4 bases and J 0 bases, with 14 bases left between them. Germline-derived CDR1 and CDR2 are SGHDT and YYEEEE.

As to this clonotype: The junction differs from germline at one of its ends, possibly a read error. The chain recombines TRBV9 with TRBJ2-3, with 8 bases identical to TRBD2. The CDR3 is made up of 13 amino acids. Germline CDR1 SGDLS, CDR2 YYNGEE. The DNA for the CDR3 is TGTGTCAGCAGCGGGAGTAACGGAGTTCCGCAGTATTTT. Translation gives CVSSGSNGVPQYF.

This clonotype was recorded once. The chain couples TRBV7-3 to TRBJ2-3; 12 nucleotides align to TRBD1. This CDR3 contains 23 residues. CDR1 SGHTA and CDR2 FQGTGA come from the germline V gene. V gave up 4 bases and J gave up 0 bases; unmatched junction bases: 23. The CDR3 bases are TGTGCCAGCAGCTGGCCGGGACAGGGGGCTCTGGAGAACCCGTCGAATAGCACAGATACGCAGTATTTT. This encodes CASSWPGQGALENPSNSTDTQYF.

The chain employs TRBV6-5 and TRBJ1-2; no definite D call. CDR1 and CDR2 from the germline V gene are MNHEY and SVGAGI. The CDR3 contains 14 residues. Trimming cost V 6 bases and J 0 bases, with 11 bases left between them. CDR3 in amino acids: CASRRPGTNYGYTF. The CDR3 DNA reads TGTGCCAGCAGGCGACCCGGGACTAACTATGGCTACACCTTC.

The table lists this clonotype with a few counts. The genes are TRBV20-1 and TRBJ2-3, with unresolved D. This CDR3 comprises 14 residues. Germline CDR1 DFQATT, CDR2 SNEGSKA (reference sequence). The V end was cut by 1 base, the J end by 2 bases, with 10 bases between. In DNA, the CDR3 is TGCAGTGCTAGAGTCAATGCGGACACAGATACGCAGTATTTT. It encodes CSARVNADTDTQYF.

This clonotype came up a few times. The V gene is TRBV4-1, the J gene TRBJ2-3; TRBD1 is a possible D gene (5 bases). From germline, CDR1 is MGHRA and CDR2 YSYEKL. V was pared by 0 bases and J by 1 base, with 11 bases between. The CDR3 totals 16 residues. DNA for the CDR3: TGCGCCAGCAGCCAAGATCAAGGGGTCGGCACAGATACGCAGTATTTT. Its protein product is CASSQDQGVGTDTQYF.

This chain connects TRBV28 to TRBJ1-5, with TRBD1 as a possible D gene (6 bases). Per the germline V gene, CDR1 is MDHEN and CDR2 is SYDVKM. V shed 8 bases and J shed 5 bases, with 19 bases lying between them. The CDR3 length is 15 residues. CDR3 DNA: TGTGCCAGCTTCCAGGGGTCGTCGGTGGATCAGCCCCAGCATTTT. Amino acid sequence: CASFQGSSVDQPQHF. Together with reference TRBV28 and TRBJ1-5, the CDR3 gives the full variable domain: DVKVTQSSRYLVKRTGEKVFLECVQDMDHENMFWYRQDPGLGLRLIYFSYDVKMKEKGDIPEGYSVSREKKERFSLILESASTNQTSMYLCASFQGSSVDQPQHFGDGTRLSIL.

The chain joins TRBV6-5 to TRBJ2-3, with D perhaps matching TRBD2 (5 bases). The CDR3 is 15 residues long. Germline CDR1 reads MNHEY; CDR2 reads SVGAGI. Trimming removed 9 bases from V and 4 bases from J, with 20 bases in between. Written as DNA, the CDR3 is TGTGCCAGTAGACTAAAAGGCTCCTTTGCAGATACGCAGTATTTT. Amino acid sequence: CASRLKGSFADTQYF.

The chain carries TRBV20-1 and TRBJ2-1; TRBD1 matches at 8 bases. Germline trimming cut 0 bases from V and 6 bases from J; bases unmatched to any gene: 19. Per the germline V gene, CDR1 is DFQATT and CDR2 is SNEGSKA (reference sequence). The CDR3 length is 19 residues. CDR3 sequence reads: CSAREEGRGQRESINEQFF. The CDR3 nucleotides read TGCAGTGCTAGAGAAGAAGGCAGGGGGCAGAGAGAGTCGATCAATGAGCAGTTCTTC.

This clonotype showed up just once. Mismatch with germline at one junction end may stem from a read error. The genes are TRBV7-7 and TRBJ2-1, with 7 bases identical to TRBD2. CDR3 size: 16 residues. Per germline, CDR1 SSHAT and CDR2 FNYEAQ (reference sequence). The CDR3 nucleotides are TGTGCTAGCAGCCCGGGGGGTCTAGACCCCTACAATGAGCAGTTCTTC. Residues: CASSPGGLDPYNEQFF. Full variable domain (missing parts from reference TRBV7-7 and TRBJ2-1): GAGVSQSPRYKVTKRGQDVTLRCDPISSHATLYWYQQALGQGPEFLTYFNYEAQPDKSGLPSDRFSAERPEGSISTLTIQRTEQRDSAMYRCASSPGGLDPYNEQFFGPGTRLTVL.

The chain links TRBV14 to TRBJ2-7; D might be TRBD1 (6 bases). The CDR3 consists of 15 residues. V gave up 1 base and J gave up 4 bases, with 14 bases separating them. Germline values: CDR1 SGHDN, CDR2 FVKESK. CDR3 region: CASSQGRGRGYEQYF. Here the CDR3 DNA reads TGTGCCAGCAGCCAAGGACGAGGAAGGGGGTACGAGCAGTACTTC.

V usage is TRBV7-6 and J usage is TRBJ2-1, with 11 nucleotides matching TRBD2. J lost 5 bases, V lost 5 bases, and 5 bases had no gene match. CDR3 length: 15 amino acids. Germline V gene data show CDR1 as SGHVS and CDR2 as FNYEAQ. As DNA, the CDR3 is TGTGCCAGCAGCCCTAGCGGGAGGACAAACAATGAGCAGTTCTTC. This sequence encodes CASSPSGRTNNEQFF.

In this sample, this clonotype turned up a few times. CDR3 sequence (DNA): TGCAGTGCTAGGTCGGGACTAGCGGACCCTTCCTCCAGAGCGTTCTTC. Amino acid sequence: CSARSGLADPSSRAFF. The chain recombines TRBV20-1 with TRBJ2-1, with 11 bases fitting TRBD2. The V segment lost 3 bases and the J segment 15 bases; nucleotides outside the gene matches: 19. The CDR3 has 16 residues. Germline-derived CDR1 and CDR2 are DFQATT and SNEGSKA (reference sequence).

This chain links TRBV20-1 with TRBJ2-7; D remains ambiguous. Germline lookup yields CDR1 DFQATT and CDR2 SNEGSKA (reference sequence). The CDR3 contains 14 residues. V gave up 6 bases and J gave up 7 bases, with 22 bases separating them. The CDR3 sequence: CSAPTQIGYNEQYF. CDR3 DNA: TGCAGTGCCCCGACCCAAATTGGCTACAATGAGCAGTACTTC.

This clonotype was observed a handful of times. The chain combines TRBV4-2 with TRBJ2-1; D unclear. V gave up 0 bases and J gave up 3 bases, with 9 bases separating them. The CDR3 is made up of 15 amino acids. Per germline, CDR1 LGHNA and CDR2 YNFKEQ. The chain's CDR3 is CASSQDGGYYNEQFF. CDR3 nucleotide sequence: TGTGCCAGCAGCCAAGATGGCGGATACTACAATGAGCAGTTCTTC.

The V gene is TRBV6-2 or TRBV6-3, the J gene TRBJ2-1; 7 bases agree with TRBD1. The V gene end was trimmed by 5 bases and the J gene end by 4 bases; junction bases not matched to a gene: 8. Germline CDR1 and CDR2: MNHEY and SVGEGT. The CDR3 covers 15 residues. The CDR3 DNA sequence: TGTGCCAGCAGTCCCACAGGGGTAGGGTACAATGAGCAGTTCTTC. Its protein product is CASSPTGVGYNEQFF.

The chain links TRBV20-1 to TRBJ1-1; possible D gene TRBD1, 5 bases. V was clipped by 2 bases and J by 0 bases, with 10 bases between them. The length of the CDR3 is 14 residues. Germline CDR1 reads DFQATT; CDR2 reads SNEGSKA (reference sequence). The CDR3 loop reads CSARPGTMNTEAFF. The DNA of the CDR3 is TGCAGTGCTAGACCCGGGACCATGAACACTGAAGCTTTCTTT.

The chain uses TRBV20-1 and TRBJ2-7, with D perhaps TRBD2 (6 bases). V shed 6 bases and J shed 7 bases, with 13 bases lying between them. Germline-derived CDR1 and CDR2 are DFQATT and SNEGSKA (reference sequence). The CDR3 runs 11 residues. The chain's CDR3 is CSAGGGREQYF. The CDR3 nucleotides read TGCAGTGCGGGAGGAGGTCGAGAGCAGTACTTC.

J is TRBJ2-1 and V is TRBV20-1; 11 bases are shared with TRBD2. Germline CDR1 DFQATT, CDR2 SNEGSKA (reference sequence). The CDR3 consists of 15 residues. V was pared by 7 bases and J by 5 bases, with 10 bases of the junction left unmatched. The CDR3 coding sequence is TGCAGTGAGCAGCCGGGACTAGCGGCCAACAATGAGCAGTTCTTC. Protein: CSEQPGLAANNEQFF.

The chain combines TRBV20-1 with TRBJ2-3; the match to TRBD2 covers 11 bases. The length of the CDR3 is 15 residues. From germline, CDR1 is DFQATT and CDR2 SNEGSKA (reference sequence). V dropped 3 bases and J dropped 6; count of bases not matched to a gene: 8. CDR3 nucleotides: TGCAGTGCTAGGGGGCTAGCGGGAGGTTGGGATACGCAGTATTTT. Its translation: CSARGLAGGWDTQYF.